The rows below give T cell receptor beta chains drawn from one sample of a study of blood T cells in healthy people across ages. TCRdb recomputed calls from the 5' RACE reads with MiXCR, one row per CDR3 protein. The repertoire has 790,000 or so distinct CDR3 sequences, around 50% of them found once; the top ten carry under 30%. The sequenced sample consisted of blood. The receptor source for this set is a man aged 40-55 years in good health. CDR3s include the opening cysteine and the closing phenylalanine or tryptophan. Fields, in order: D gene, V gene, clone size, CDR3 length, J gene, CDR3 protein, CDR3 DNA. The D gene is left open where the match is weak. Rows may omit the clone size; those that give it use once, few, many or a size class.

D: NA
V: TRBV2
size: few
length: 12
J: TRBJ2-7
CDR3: CASRGRNYEQYF
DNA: TGTGCCAGCAGGGGACGTAACTACGAGCAGTACTTC

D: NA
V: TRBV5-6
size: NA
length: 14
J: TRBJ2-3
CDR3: CASSDGAATDTQYF
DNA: TGTGCCAGCAGCGACGGGGCGGCCACAGATACGCAGTATTTT

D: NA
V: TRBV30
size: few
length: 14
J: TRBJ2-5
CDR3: CAWTRFRERLEQYF
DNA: TGTGCCTGGACCAGATTCAGGGAAAGGTTGGAGCAGTACTTC

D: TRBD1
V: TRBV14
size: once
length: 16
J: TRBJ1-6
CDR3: CASSQLQGQGNSPLHF
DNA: TGTGCCAGCAGCCAGCTACAGGGACAGGGGAATTCACCCCTCCACTTT

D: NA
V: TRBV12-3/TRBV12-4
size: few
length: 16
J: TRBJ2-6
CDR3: CASSFGTGSGANVLTF
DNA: TGTGCCAGCAGTTTTGGAACAGGGTCTGGGGCCAACGTCCTGACTTTC

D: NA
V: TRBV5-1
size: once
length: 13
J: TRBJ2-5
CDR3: CASSLGEDREQYF
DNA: TGCGCCAGCAGCTTGGGGGAGGACCGGGAGCAGTACTTC

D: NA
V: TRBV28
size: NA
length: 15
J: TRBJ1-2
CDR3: CASSEQGEGDYGYTF
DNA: TGTGCCAGCAGCGAACAGGGTGAGGGGGACTATGGCTACACCTTC

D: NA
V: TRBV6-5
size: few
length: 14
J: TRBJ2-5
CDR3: CASRLLVSSETQYF
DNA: TGTGCCAGCAGATTGTTAGTGTCTTCGGAGACCCAGTACTTC

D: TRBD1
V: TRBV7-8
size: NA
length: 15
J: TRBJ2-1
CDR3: CASSQTGTGRNEQFF
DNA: TGTGCCAGCAGCCAGACCGGGACAGGGCGCAATGAGCAGTTCTTC

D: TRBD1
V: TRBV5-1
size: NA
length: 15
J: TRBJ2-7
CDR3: CASSVSGQGPYEQYF
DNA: TGCGCCAGCAGCGTGTCGGGACAGGGTCCCTACGAGCAGTACTTC

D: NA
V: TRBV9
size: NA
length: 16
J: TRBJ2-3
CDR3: CASSGRDSSPIDTQYF
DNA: TGTGCCAGCAGCGGCCGGGACTCCTCCCCCATAGATACGCAGTATTTT

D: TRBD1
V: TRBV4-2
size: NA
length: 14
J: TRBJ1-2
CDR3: CASSRTGEYGGYTF
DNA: TGTGCCAGCAGCCGGACAGGGGAATATGGAGGCTACACCTTC

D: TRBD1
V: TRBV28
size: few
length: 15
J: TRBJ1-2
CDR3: CASSARDSEYYGYTF
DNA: TGTGCCAGCAGTGCTAGGGACAGCGAGTACTATGGCTACACCTTC

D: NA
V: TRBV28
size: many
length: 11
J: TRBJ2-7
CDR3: CASSPLYEQYF
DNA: TGTGCCAGCAGTCCCCTCTACGAGCAGTACTTC

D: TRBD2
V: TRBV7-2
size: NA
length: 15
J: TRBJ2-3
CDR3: CASSSIAGGTDTQYF
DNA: TGTGCCAGCAGCTCAATAGCGGGGGGCACAGATACGCAGTATTTT

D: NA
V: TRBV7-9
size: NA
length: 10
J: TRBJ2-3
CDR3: CASSGQGQYF
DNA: TGTGCCAGCAGCGGTCAGGGGCAGTATTTT

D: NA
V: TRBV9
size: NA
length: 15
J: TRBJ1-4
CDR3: CASSVGTDPNEKLFF
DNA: TGTGCCAGCAGCGTAGGAACGGATCCTAATGAAAAACTGTTTTTT

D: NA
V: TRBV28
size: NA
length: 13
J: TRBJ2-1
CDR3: CASTNSVGNEQFF
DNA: TGTGCCAGCACCAATTCGGTCGGTAATGAGCAGTTCTTC

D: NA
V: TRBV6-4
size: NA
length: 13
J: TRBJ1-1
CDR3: CASSEDLGTEAFF
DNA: TGTGCCAGCAGTGAGGACCTGGGTACTGAAGCTTTCTTT

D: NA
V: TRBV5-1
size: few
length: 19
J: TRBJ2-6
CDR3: CASSSSDRGISPGANVLTF
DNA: TGCGCCAGCAGCTCCAGTGATCGGGGGATCTCTCCTGGGGCCAACGTCCTGACTTTC

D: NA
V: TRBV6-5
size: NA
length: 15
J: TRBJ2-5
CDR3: CASSYWLAEMETQYF
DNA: TGTGCCAGCAGTTATTGGCTAGCCGAAATGGAGACCCAGTACTTC

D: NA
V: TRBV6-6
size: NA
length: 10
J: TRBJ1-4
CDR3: CASYFEKLFF
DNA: TGTGCCAGCTATTTCGAAAAACTGTTTTTT

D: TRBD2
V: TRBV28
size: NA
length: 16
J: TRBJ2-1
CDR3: CASSPRLAGTYNEQFF
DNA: TGTGCCAGCAGCCCAAGACTAGCGGGAACCTACAATGAGCAGTTCTTC

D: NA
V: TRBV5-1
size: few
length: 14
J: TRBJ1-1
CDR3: CASSLNTGNTEAFF
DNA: TGCGCCAGCAGCTTGAACACAGGGAACACTGAAGCTTTCTTT

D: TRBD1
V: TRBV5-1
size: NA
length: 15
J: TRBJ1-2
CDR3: CASSKDRGRDYGYTF
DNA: TGCGCCAGCAGCAAAGACAGGGGGCGCGACTATGGCTACACCTTC

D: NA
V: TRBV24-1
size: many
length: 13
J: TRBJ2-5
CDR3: CATSDDLKETQYF
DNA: TGTGCCACCAGTGACGATCTAAAAGAGACCCAGTACTTC

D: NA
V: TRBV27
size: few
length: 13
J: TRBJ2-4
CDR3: CASTGRLGNIQYF
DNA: TGTGCCAGCACTGGGAGGTTGGGCAACATTCAGTACTTC

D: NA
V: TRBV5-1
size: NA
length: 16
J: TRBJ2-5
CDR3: CASSFTRDAGQETQYF
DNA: TGCGCCAGCAGCTTTACCCGGGACGCCGGGCAAGAGACCCAGTACTTC

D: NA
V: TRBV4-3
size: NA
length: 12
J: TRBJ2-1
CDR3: CASSQEIGEQFF
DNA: TGCGCCAGCAGCCAAGAAATTGGGGAGCAGTTCTTC

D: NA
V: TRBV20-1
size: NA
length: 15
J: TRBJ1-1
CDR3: CSARDKPGRSTEAFF
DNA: TGCAGTGCTAGAGACAAACCAGGGCGGAGCACTGAAGCTTTCTTT

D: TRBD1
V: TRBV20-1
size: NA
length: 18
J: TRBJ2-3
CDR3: CSATSKGTDRGRTDTQYF
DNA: TGCAGTGCGACTAGCAAGGGGACGGACAGGGGCCGCACAGATACGCAGTATTTT

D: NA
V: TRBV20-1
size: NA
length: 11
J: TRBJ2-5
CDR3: CSARGWETQYF
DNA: TGCAGTGCTAGAGGGTGGGAGACCCAGTACTTC

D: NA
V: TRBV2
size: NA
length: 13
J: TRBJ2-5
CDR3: CASSKGLGETQYF
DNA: TGTGCCAGCTCGAAGGGGTTGGGGGAGACCCAGTACTTC

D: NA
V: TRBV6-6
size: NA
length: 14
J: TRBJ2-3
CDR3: CASSYGQAGNTQYF
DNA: TGTGCCAGCAGTTACGGGCAAGCAGGGAATACGCAGTATTTT

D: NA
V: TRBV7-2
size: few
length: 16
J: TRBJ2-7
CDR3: CASSLQTAAGHYEQYF
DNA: TGTGCCAGCAGCTTACAAACGGCGGCGGGGCACTACGAGCAGTACTTC

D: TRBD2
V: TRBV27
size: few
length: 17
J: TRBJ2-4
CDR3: CASRGLAGIGAKNIQYF
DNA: TGTGCCAGCAGGGGACTAGCGGGGATTGGCGCCAAAAACATTCAGTACTTC

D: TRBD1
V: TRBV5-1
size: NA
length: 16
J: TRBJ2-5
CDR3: CASSLEGAEVRETQYF
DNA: TGCGCCAGCAGCTTGGAGGGGGCCGAGGTACGAGAGACCCAGTACTTC

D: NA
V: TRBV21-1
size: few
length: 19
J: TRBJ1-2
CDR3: CASSRGRFRIGQGRIGYTF
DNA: TGTGCCAGCAGCAGAGGAAGGTTTCGAATAGGACAGGGGAGGATCGGCTACACCTTC

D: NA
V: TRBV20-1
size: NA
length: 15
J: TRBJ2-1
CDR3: CSASETGRSSGKQFF
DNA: TGCAGTGCTAGTGAGACAGGGAGGTCCTCGGGAAAGCAGTTCTTC